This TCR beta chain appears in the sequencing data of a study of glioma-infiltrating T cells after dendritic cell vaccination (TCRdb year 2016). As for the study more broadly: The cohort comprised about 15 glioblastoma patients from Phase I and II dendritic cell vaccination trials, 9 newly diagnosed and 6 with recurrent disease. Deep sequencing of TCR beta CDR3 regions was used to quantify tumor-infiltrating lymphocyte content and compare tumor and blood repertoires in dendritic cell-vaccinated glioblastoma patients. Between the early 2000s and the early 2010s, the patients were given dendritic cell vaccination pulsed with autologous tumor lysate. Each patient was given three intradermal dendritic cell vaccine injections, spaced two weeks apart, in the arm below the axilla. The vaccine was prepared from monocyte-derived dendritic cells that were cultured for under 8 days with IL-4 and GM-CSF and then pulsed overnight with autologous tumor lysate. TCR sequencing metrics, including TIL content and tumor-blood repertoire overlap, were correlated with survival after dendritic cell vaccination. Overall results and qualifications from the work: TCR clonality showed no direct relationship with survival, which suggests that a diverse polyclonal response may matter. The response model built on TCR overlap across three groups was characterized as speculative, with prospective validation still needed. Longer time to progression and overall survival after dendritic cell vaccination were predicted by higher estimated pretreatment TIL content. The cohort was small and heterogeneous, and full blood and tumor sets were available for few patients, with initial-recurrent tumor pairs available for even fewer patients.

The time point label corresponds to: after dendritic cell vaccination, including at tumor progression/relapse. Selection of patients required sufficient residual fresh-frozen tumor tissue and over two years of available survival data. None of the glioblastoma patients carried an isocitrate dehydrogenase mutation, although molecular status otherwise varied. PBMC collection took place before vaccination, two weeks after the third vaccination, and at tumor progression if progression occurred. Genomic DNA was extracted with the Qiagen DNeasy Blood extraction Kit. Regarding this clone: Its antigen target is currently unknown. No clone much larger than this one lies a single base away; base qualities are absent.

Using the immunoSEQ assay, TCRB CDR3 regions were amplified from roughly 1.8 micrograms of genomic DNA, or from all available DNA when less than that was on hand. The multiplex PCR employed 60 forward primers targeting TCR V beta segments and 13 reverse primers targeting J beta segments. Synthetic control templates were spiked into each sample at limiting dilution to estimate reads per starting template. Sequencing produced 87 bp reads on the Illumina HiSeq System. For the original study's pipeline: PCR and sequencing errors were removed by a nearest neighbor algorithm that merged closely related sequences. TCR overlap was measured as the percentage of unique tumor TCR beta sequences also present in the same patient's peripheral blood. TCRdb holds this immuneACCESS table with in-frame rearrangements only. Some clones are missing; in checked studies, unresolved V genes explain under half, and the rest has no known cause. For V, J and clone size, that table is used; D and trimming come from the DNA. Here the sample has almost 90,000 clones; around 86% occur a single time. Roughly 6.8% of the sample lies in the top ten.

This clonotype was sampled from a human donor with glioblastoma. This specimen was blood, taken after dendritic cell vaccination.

The encoded CDR3 is CASRPNRDYYNEQFF. The nucleotides are TGTGCCAGCAGGCCGAATCGAGACTACTACAATGAGCAGTTCTTC. The chain couples TRBV2 to TRBJ2-1; matching of 5 bases hints at TRBD2 as the D gene. Via the germline V gene, CDR1 is SNHLY and CDR2 FYNNEI. The CDR3 runs 15 amino acids, cysteine and phenylalanine included. This entry keeps only the CDR3 DNA: 45 bases, framed from base 1. Cut back by 6 bases and 3 bases, the V and J ends lie 15 bases apart.